The table lists the clone carrying this T cell receptor (beta chain) with many counts. This CDR3 is 16 amino acids long. The V and J ends lost 10 bases and 0 bases, in that order; junction bases with no gene match: 5. Germline assignment: CDR1 MNHNS and CDR2 SASEGT. This sample is drawn from a study of T cell repertoires in cytomegalovirus infection. TCRdb independently ran MiXCR on the reads; one entry per CDR3 protein. The table records a few hundred thousand distinct CDR3 sequences, about 26% of them present only once. The TCR was taken from a human donor in good health (CMV status not recorded). Some clones in this sample may be carry-over from other donors' samples. The sequenced material came from PBMCs. V is TRBV6-1 and J is TRBJ2-1; 14 bases fit TRBD2. CDR3 region: CANWTSGGSSYNEQFF. In DNA, the CDR3 is TGTGCCAACTGGACTAGCGGGGGGAGCTCCTACAATGAGCAGTTCTTC.